The 20 T cell receptor beta chains given below trace back to one sample, sequenced in a study of beta chain features in type 1 diabetes. Isolated RNA was reverse transcribed in full, so expressed TCRB transcripts were sequenced. The assay was immunoSEQ multiplex PCR, and TCRdb's table has in-frame clones only and misses some. The sample gives about 240,000 clones, 25% to 30% of which show up once; 3.5% to 4% is in the top ten. The sample consisted of central memory CD4+ T cells from blood. The source of these receptors is a man between 25 and 39 years old in good health.

There are a few counts of this clone. The chain couples TRBV28 to TRBJ2-1; no clear D. CDR1 MDHEN and CDR2 SYDVKM come from the germline V gene. The CDR3 is made up of 12 amino acids. V was clipped by 5 bases and J by 7 bases, with 9 bases between them. CDR3 bases: TGTGCCAGCAGTCCGGTTGTGAATGAGCAGTTCTTC. This encodes CASSPVVNEQFF.

This clone was found a few times. The genes are TRBV18 and TRBJ2-1, with a possible D match to TRBD1 (6 bases). This CDR3 is built from 13 residues. Trimming removed 2 bases at V and 11 bases at J, with 13 bases between. Per the germline V gene, CDR1 is KGHSH and CDR2 is LQKENI. In nucleotides, the CDR3 is TGTGCCAGCTCACCAGACAGGCAGGAACAGCAGTTCTTC. It specifies CASSPDRQEQQFF.

This clone was seen a handful of times. The chain is built from TRBV4-2 and TRBJ2-3; D may be TRBD2 (5 bases). The length of the CDR3 is 15 residues. Germline V lookup: CDR1 LGHNA, CDR2 YNFKEQ. Trimming pared 0 bases from V and 1 base from J, leaving 8 bases between. CDR3 sequence: CASSQDMRGTDTQYF. As DNA, the CDR3 is TGTGCCAGCAGCCAAGATATGAGGGGCACAGATACGCAGTATTTT.

V is TRBV30 and J is TRBJ1-6; a weak D match, TRBD1 (5 bases). The germline gives CDR1 GTSNPN, CDR2 SVGIG (reference sequence). This CDR3 has 12 amino acids. Trimming took 8 bases from V and 3 from J, leaving 8 bases between them. CDR3 sequence: CAEGNYNSPLHF. DNA of the CDR3: TGTGCCGAGGGGAACTATAATTCACCCCTCCACTTT.

The chain recombines TRBV5-8 with TRBJ2-1, with D perhaps matching TRBD1 (5 bases). The CDR3 runs 15 residues. Trimming removed 4 bases from V and 1 base from J, with 12 bases in between. Germline V gene lookup returns CDR1 SGHTS and CDR2 YDEGEE. CDR3 DNA sequence: TGTGCCAGCAGCCCCTCGACAGAATCCTACAATGAGCAGTTCTTC. It codes for CASSPSTESYNEQFF.

The V call is TRBV15, the J call TRBJ2-6, with D unclear. The CDR3 length is 15 residues. Trimming left V 1 base short and J 0 bases short, with 4 bases between. CDR1 is LNHNV and CDR2 is YYDKDF in the germline V gene (reference sequence). CDR3 coding DNA: TGTGCCACCAGCAGAGCCAACTCTGGGGCCAACGTCCTGACTTTC. This codes for CATSRANSGANVLTF.

The chain employs TRBV30 and TRBJ2-7; no definite D call. Germline V gives CDR1 GTSNPN, CDR2 SVGIG (reference sequence). Trimming took off 0 bases at V and 6 bases at J, with 21 bases between the two ends. This CDR3 has 16 amino acids. The DNA of the CDR3 is TGTGCCTGGAGTGTACGAGGCGCGTCAGTCCCGCTCGAGCAGTACTTC. It translates to CAWSVRGASVPLEQYF.

The chain carries TRBV5-1 and TRBJ2-1; 8 bases fit TRBD2. Per germline, CDR1 SGHRS and CDR2 YFSETQ. Losses at the gene ends were 3 bases for V and 4 bases for J; bases not matched to a gene: 9. The CDR3 is 16 residues long. The CDR3 spells CASSSLPGLDYNEQFF. The CDR3 coding sequence is TGCGCCAGCAGCTCGCTTCCGGGACTAGATTACAATGAGCAGTTCTTC.

The chain joins TRBV28 to TRBJ2-7, with D perhaps TRBD2 (5 bases). V lost 6 bases and J 4 bases, leaving 16 bases between the germline ends. Germline V gives CDR1 MDHEN, CDR2 SYDVKM. CDR3 length: 14 residues. The CDR3 coding sequence is TGTGCCAGCAGGTCACTAGACGGGCGATACGAGCAGTACTTC. Protein: CASRSLDGRYEQYF.

The rearrangement uses TRBV29-1 and TRBJ2-7; 7 bases are shared with TRBD2. V shed 7 bases, J shed 5 bases, and the junction held 8 bases outside the gene matches. The CDR3 spans 12 residues. Germline V gene lookup returns CDR1 SQVTM and CDR2 ANQGSEA. The CDR3 region is CSGSPSGNEQYF. The DNA of the CDR3 is TGCAGCGGTTCCCCGAGCGGGAACGAGCAGTACTTC.

Note on this clone: This sample includes further DNA sequences coding for the same CDR3. The chain is built from TRBV6-6 and TRBJ1-5; D not certain. This CDR3 contains 13 residues. V lost 6 bases and J 6 bases, leaving 12 bases between the germline ends. Germline CDR1 is MNHNY and CDR2 is SVGAGI (reference sequence). This CDR3 reads CASSYQGGQPQHF. The CDR3 DNA follows: TGTGCCAGCAGCTACCAAGGCGGTCAGCCCCAGCATTTT.

The chain combines TRBV15 with TRBJ2-5; 9 bases are shared with TRBD1. Unmatched junction bases numbered 6, after V lost 8 bases and J lost 5 bases. The germline CDR1 and CDR2 sequences are LNHNV and YYDKDF (reference sequence). The CDR3 has 13 residues. The CDR3 here is CATSRDRAETQYF. CDR3 coding DNA: TGTGCCACCTCTAGGGACAGGGCGGAGACCCAGTACTTC. The full variable domain, in which reference TRBV15 and TRBJ2-5 provide the parts outside the CDR3, is DAMVIQNPRYQVTQFGKPVTLSCSQTLNHNVMYWYQQKSSQAPKLLFHYYDKDFNNEADTPDNFQSRRPNTSFCFLDIRSPGLGDTAMYLCATSRDRAETQYFGPGTRLLVL.

This rearrangement joins TRBV6-1 to TRBJ2-6, with D tentatively TRBD1 (6 bases). This CDR3 region has 17 residues. The germline gives CDR1 MNHNS, CDR2 SASEGT. The ends were cut back, 4 bases at V and 0 bases at J, with 13 bases in the middle. The CDR3 DNA is TGTGCCAGCAGTGTGACAGGTTCTAGCTCTGGGGCCAACGTCCTGACTTTC. The encoded protein is CASSVTGSSSGANVLTF.

A remark on this clone: Other DNA sequences in the sample encode the same CDR3. CDR3 protein: CASSQDLGSGELFF. For the CDR3, the DNA is TGTGCCAGCAGCCAAGATCTAGGCAGCGGGGAGCTGTTTTTT. The V and J genes are TRBV4-2 and TRBJ2-2; no clear D. The CDR3 spans 14 residues. The V and J ends lost 0 bases and 7 bases respectively, with 9 bases between them. Germline assignment: CDR1 LGHNA and CDR2 YNFKEQ.

This chain connects TRBV14 to TRBJ2-2; D is unclear. This CDR3 has 16 residues. V shed 0 bases and J shed 3 bases, with 11 bases lying between them. The germline V gene has CDR1 SGHDN and CDR2 FVKESK. CDR3 in amino acids: CASSQDEGWHTGELFF. The CDR3 coding sequence is TGTGCCAGCAGCCAAGATGAAGGGTGGCACACCGGGGAGCTGTTTTTT. The full variable domain, with the rest looked up from reference TRBV14 and TRBJ2-2, is EAGVTQFPSHSVIEKGQTVTLRCDPISGHDNLYWYRRVMGKEIKFLLHFVKESKQDESGMPNNRFLAERTGGTYSTLKVQPAELEDSGVYFCASSQDEGWHTGELFFGEGSRLTVL.

A few counts support this clone. V is TRBV15 and J is TRBJ2-7; tentative D call: TRBD2 (6 bases). Trimming removed 8 bases at V and 4 bases at J, with 18 bases between. The CDR3 contains 14 residues. Germline V lookup: CDR1 LNHNV, CDR2 YYDKDF (reference sequence). The CDR3, as DNA: TGTGCCACCCCGGGCGGTACTAGCCGGTACGAGCAGTACTTC. It yields the protein CATPGGTSRYEQYF.

This clone was counted only a few times. This CDR3 is also generated by other DNA sequences in the sample. The genes are TRBV27 and TRBJ2-5; maybe TRBD2 (6 bases). Trimming stripped 2 bases from V and 2 bases from J, with 9 bases between. The CDR3 has 14 residues. Germline V lookup: CDR1 MNHEY, CDR2 SMNVEV (reference sequence). The CDR3 spells CASSLGGRQETQYF. CDR3 in DNA: TGTGCCAGCAGTTTAGGAGGGAGGCAAGAGACCCAGTACTTC.

The rearrangement joins TRBV5-1 to TRBJ2-4, with TRBD1 identical over 8 bases. Unmatched junction bases numbered 5, after V lost 0 bases and J lost 12 bases. This CDR3 contains 13 residues. Germline CDR1 reads SGHRS; CDR2 reads YFSETQ. Here the CDR3 reads CASSLGSGGAQYF. The CDR3 DNA reads TGCGCCAGCAGCTTGGGTTCAGGGGGCGCTCAGTACTTC.

This clone was seen a few times. The chain recombines TRBV5-4 with TRBJ2-1; 10 nucleotides line up with TRBD1. This CDR3 has 15 amino acids. V dropped 3 bases and J dropped 7; count of bases not matched to a gene: 7. Germline CDR1 reads SGHNT; CDR2 reads YYREEE (reference sequence). The CDR3 sequence is CASSSAGDRGNEQFF. The DNA for the CDR3 is TGTGCCAGCAGCTCGGCCGGGGACAGGGGTAATGAGCAGTTCTTC.

V gene TRBV7-2 combines with J gene TRBJ1-1; the match to TRBD1 covers 10 bases. V shed 5 bases and J 5 bases; nucleotides not matched to a gene: 11. The CDR3 totals 16 residues. Per the germline V gene, CDR1 is SGHTA and CDR2 is FQGNSA. CDR3 residues: CASSGGTGVPRTEAFF. As DNA, the CDR3 is TGTGCCAGCAGCGGGGGGACAGGGGTCCCGAGGACTGAAGCTTTCTTT.